The 26 T cell receptor beta chains presented below share a single source sample, sequenced in a study of CD4+ T cells in melanoma. Clones were read by immunoSEQ multiplex PCR, and TCRdb kept only the in-frame ones, dropping some. The sample contains about 10,000 clones, 50% to 75% of which appear only once. Sequencing was carried out using cells from a culture (not recorded whether cultured in vitro). The receptors come from a human donor with melanoma.

The CDR3, as DNA: TGCGCCAGCAGCTACCACAGGGCTCTGAACACTGAAGCTTTCTTT. Translated: CASSYHRALNTEAFF. This rearrangement joins TRBV5-1 to TRBJ1-1; tentative D call: TRBD1 (6 bases). This CDR3 has 15 residues. Deletions cut 3 bases from V and 0 bases from J, with 12 bases between. Germline CDR1 and CDR2: SGHRS and YFSETQ.

The chain has TRBV18 and TRBJ2-7; D is unclear. Trimming removed 3 bases from V and 1 base from J, with 10 bases in between. Germline V CDR1 and CDR2: KGHSH, LQKENI. The CDR3 consists of 14 residues. The CDR3 coding sequence is TGTGCCAGCTCACCCAAGACTGTTTCCTACGAGCAGTACTTC. Its protein product is CASSPKTVSYEQYF.

The J gene is TRBJ1-2, the V gene TRBV6-4; no clear D gene. The CDR3 loop spans 16 amino acids. Germline V gene lookup returns CDR1 MRHNA and CDR2 SNTAGT. The V and J ends lost 6 bases and 0 bases respectively, with 17 bases between them. CDR3: CASRDTSWSSNYGYTF. CDR3 DNA: TGTGCCAGCAGAGACACATCATGGAGCTCTAACTATGGCTACACCTTC.

The chain carries TRBV5-1 and TRBJ1-6, with D hard to call. Germline-derived CDR1 and CDR2 are SGHRS and YFSETQ. The CDR3 consists of 12 residues. Deletions cut 4 bases from V and 7 bases from J, with 6 bases between. CDR3 nucleotides: TGCGCCAGCAGCCTGGACAATTCACCCCTCCACTTT. It yields the protein CASSLDNSPLHF.

The chain joins TRBV4-2 to TRBJ2-1; TRBD1 is a possible D gene (6 bases). The germline CDR1 and CDR2 sequences are LGHNA and YNFKEQ. The CDR3 is 15 amino acids. V lost 4 bases and J 6 bases, leaving 16 bases between the germline ends. The CDR3 nucleotides are TGTGCCAGCAGCCTCCAGACAGGTAAGCGCAATGAGCAGTTCTTC. It translates to CASSLQTGKRNEQFF.

Only a few counts were recorded for this clone. The V call is TRBV5-1, the J call TRBJ1-2; 11 nucleotides align to TRBD1. V was clipped by 4 bases and J by 7 bases; unmatched bases: 3. Per the germline V gene, CDR1 is SGHRS and CDR2 is YFSETQ. The CDR3 runs 13 residues. The CDR3 loop reads CASSPDRGLGYTF. The CDR3 coding sequence is TGCGCCAGCAGCCCGGACAGGGGGCTTGGCTACACCTTC.

The V call is TRBV5-1, the J call TRBJ2-7; tentative D call: TRBD2 (5 bases). The CDR3 length is 13 residues. V was clipped by 3 bases and J by 3 bases, with 10 bases between them. Germline V gives CDR1 SGHRS, CDR2 YFSETQ. CDR3 residues: CASSSRGSYEQYF. The CDR3 nucleotides are TGCGCCAGCAGCTCTCGAGGGAGCTACGAGCAGTACTTC.

The V and J genes are TRBV5-1 and TRBJ2-7; 7 bases are shared with TRBD2. The trim removed 4 bases at V and 6 bases at J, leaving 10 bases unmatched. In germline, CDR1 is SGHRS, CDR2 YFSETQ. CDR3 length equals 14 residues. Here the CDR3 DNA reads TGCGCCAGCAGCCCGAGCGGGGCCGAGATCGAGCAGTACTTC. As protein: CASSPSGAEIEQYF.

The CDR3 protein is CASSPEARSPLHF. For the CDR3, the DNA is TGTGCCAGCAGCCCGGAGGCACGCTCACCCCTCCACTTT. The rearrangement links TRBV7-9 to TRBJ1-6; no clear D gene. The CDR3 runs to 13 residues. CDR1 is SEHNR, CDR2 FQNEAQ, per germline (reference sequence). V gave up 5 bases and J gave up 10 bases, with 12 bases separating them.

The CDR3 nucleotides read TGTGCTAGCCGCCGCGAATCGCCCCCCGATCAGCCCCAGCATTTT. This sequence encodes CASRRESPPDQPQHF. V usage is TRBV12-5 and J usage is TRBJ1-5; D is undetermined. Germline V gene lookup returns CDR1 LGHNT and CDR2 FRNRAP. Trimming left V 9 bases short and J 5 bases short, with 20 bases between. The CDR3 has 15 residues. The full variable domain, in which reference TRBV12-5 and TRBJ1-5 provide the parts outside the CDR3, is DARVTQTPRHKVTEMGQEVTMRCQPILGHNTVFWYRQTMMQGLELLAYFRNRAPLDDSGMPKDRFSAEMPDATLATLKIQPSEPRDSAVYFCASRRESPPDQPQHFGDGTRLSIL.

This clone was counted between two and nine times. The chain recombines TRBV10-3 with TRBJ2-3, with 8 bases lining up with TRBD2. V shed 8 bases, J shed 6 bases, and the junction held 7 bases outside the gene matches. Germline assignment: CDR1 ENHRY and CDR2 SYGVKD. The length of the CDR3 is 13 residues. CDR3 sequence: CAIGGTSWDTQYF. The CDR3 nucleotides are TGTGCCATCGGGGGGACTAGTTGGGATACGCAGTATTTT.

This chain connects TRBV30 to TRBJ1-2; D remains ambiguous. The CDR3 spans 14 residues. V lost 0 bases and J 7 bases, leaving 15 bases between the germline ends. Germline CDR1 is GTSNPN and CDR2 is SVGIG (reference sequence). CDR3 region: CAWSVRRWLAGYTF. Here the CDR3 DNA reads TGTGCCTGGAGTGTACGCCGGTGGCTGGCTGGCTACACCTTC.

This clone was observed a handful of times. V is TRBV19 and J is TRBJ2-2; 8 nucleotides match TRBD2. This CDR3 has 15 amino acids. V was pared by 3 bases and J by 6 bases, with 6 bases of the junction left unmatched. Looked up from germline, CDR1 is LNHDA and CDR2 is SQIVND (reference sequence). The CDR3 protein is CASSISSGGAGELFF. The DNA for the CDR3 is TGTGCCAGTAGTATCTCCAGCGGGGGTGCCGGGGAGCTGTTTTTT.

For this clone: A read error may produce the germline difference seen at one junction end. Within the sample, other DNA sequences also encode this same CDR3. The chain's CDR3 is CASSLESGLEETQYF. The CDR3 DNA reads TGTGCCAGTAGCTTGGAGTCGGGACTCGAAGAGACCCAGTACTTC. The rearrangement uses TRBV5-4 and TRBJ2-5; D perhaps matches TRBD2 (6 bases). The CDR3 extends over 15 amino acids. Germline V gene sequence: CDR1 SGHNT, CDR2 YYREEE (reference sequence).

This chain joins TRBV19 and TRBJ2-3, with D perhaps matching TRBD1 (6 bases). CDR1 LNHDA and CDR2 SQIVND come from the germline V gene (reference sequence). The CDR3 has 15 amino acids. Trimming took off 6 bases at V and 5 bases at J, with 18 bases between the two ends. The CDR3 coding sequence is TGTGCCAGTAGGATTACAGGGTTTACTAAAGATACGCAGTATTTT. Protein sequence: CASRITGFTKDTQYF.

The CDR3: CASNLDGGYQETQYF. The DNA of the CDR3 is TGTGCCAGCAACCTGGACGGGGGGTACCAAGAGACCCAGTACTTC. J is TRBJ2-5 and V is TRBV4-2, with TRBD2 matching over 7 bases. J gave up 0 bases and V 7 bases, and 8 bases lay outside the gene matches. The CDR3 loop spans 15 amino acids. CDR1 is LGHNA and CDR2 is YNFKEQ in the germline V gene.

This clone is a singleton in its sample. The DNA of the CDR3 is TGTGCCAGCAGCCTAGGCGCGACAGTTACGGGTTCACCCCTCCACTTT. Translated, it gives CASSLGATVTGSPLHF. This rearrangement joins TRBV7-2 to TRBJ1-6, with a tentative D call TRBD1 (5 bases). This CDR3 region has 16 residues. CDR1 is SGHTA and CDR2 is FQGNSA in the germline V gene. V shed 5 bases and J shed 9 bases, with 20 bases lying between them.

The rearrangement links TRBV4-1 to TRBJ1-4; D may be TRBD1 (5 bases). The CDR3 has 15 amino acids. Germline values: CDR1 MGHRA, CDR2 YSYEKL. Between the trimmed V and J ends, which lost 2 bases and 4 bases, there was a span of 11 bases. Here the CDR3 reads CASSQLAGSNEKLFF. The CDR3 DNA is TGCGCCAGCAGCCAATTAGCAGGGAGTAATGAAAAACTGTTTTTT.

The rearrangement uses TRBV7-6 and TRBJ2-3; 8 nucleotides match TRBD2. Per germline, CDR1 SGHVS and CDR2 FNYEAQ. The CDR3 is 17 amino acids. V lost 5 bases, J lost 3 bases, and 13 bases stayed unmatched. CDR3 DNA: TGTGCCAGCAGCGCCCGGGTACGGGGGGGCCCGACAGATACGCAGTATTTT. This codes for CASSARVRGGPTDTQYF.

In nucleotides, the CDR3 is TGTGCCAGCAGCTTAGAACAGGGTTCCCACGAGCAGTACTTC. Translation: CASSLEQGSHEQYF. The rearrangement joins TRBV13 to TRBJ2-7; D is possibly TRBD1 (6 bases). CDR3 length: 14 amino acids. Germline CDR1 and CDR2: PRHDT and FYEKMQ (reference sequence). Trimming cost V 1 base and J 5 bases, with 12 bases left between them.

V gene TRBV30 combines with J gene TRBJ2-3, with D hard to call. CDR1 and CDR2 from the germline V gene are GTSNPN and SVGIG (reference sequence). V was trimmed by 3 bases and J by 4 bases, leaving 8 bases between them. The CDR3 is 12 amino acids. The CDR3 loop is CAWSATPDTQYF. In nucleotides, the CDR3 is TGTGCCTGGAGCGCGACCCCAGATACGCAGTATTTT.

The chain has TRBV2 and TRBJ2-5, with TRBD2 matching 7 bases. The CDR3 is made up of 13 amino acids. Germline CDR1 SNHLY, CDR2 FYNNEI. Losses at the gene ends were 5 bases for V and 5 bases for J; bases not matched to a gene: 5. CDR3 amino acids: CASSREGRETQYF. The CDR3 DNA reads as TGTGCCAGCAGTAGGGAGGGCCGGGAGACCCAGTACTTC.

V and J are TRBV6-5 and TRBJ2-2, with D possibly TRBD1 on 5 matching bases. There are 15 residues in the CDR3. Trimming removed 6 bases at V and 6 bases at J, with 17 bases between. Per germline, CDR1 MNHEY and CDR2 SVGAGI. CDR3 protein: CASRPPGRVSGELFF. CDR3 coding DNA: TGTGCCAGCAGACCACCGGGCAGGGTCTCCGGGGAGCTGTTTTTT.

The chain combines TRBV9 with TRBJ1-5; the match to TRBD1 covers 12 bases. The CDR3 covers 15 residues. Looked up from germline, CDR1 is SGDLS and CDR2 is YYNGEE. The trim removed 2 bases at V and 5 bases at J, leaving 2 bases unmatched. CDR3 loop: CASSVGQGAYQPQHF. The CDR3 DNA follows: TGTGCCAGCAGCGTGGGACAGGGGGCATATCAGCCCCAGCATTTT.

The chain combines TRBV5-1 with TRBJ1-1; D might be TRBD1 (5 bases). Germline CDR1 SGHRS, CDR2 YFSETQ. V dropped 4 bases and J dropped 1 base, with 11 bases sitting between them. This CDR3 is built from 14 residues. The CDR3 region has the DNA TGCGCCAGCAGCGTGTATACAGGGAACACTGAAGCTTTCTTT. It yields the protein CASSVYTGNTEAFF.

CDR3 protein: CAWSVQGNTEAFF. CDR3 in DNA: TGTGCCTGGAGTGTACAAGGGAACACTGAAGCTTTCTTT. J is TRBJ1-1 and V is TRBV30; D call uncertain. Germline V gives CDR1 GTSNPN, CDR2 SVGIG (reference sequence). CDR3 length: 13 amino acids. V lost 0 bases, J lost 1 base, and 6 bases lay in between.